The clone carrying this TCR beta chain was recorded at least ten times. The antigen remains undetermined. The sample originates from a study of T cells in Graves' hyperthyroidism and ophthalmopathy. Whole-study findings and limits: Peripheral blood also featured most of the thyroid clonotypes expanded above 0.001.

Amplification of TCR beta CDR3 regions used RNA as the template. The HTBI primer set drove a first-round RT-PCR of the TCR CDR3. MiXCR, applied by TCRdb to the multiplex PCR reads, yields one record per CDR3 protein. The sample includes 600,000 or so distinct CDR3 sequences, 12% to 15% seen only once; the top ten take around 7%. Germline CDR1 is MNHEY and CDR2 is SVGEGT. The CDR3 loop spans 13 amino acids. V dropped 7 bases and J dropped 3 bases, with 13 bases sitting between them. The sequence was collected from a woman under 30 with Graves' ophthalmopathy. Sequenced sample: blood. The rearrangement links TRBV6-2 or TRBV6-3 to TRBJ2-7, with D tentatively TRBD1 (5 bases). In nucleotides, the CDR3 is TGTGCCAGCAACCAGGGATACAGCTACGAGCAGTACTTC. It codes for CASNQGYSYEQYF.